These 5 T cell receptor beta chains were sequenced from one sample in a study of metastatic and nonmetastatic thyroid tumors (dated by TCRdb to 2018 to 2021). The library came from PCR. The data were produced on an Illumina HiSeq 4000. TCRdb redid the processing of the public reads, applying fastp at Q25 and MiXCR, and retained in-frame beta chains. Across this sample there are around 50,000 clones, with just under 30% seen only once. The top ten constitute 15% to 20% of the sample. None of the patients had been given any treatment before thyroid surgery. Sequencing used blood. These receptors all come from a female donor with papillary thyroid cancer or a benign thyroid nodule (not recorded which). Some clones in this sample may be carry-over from other donors' samples.

The sample holds one count of this clone. The chain employs TRBV7-3 and TRBJ2-2, with D uncertain. The germline V gene has CDR1 SGHTA and CDR2 FQGTGA. V was shortened by 2 bases and J by 0 bases, with 10 bases between the two germline ends. This CDR3 region has 16 residues. In DNA, the CDR3 is TGTGCCAGCAGCTTAGTTCCCGGAGCGAACACCGGGGAGCTGTTTTTT. This encodes CASSLVPGANTGELFF.

Regarding this clone: At one end the junction does not follow the germline gene, possibly because of a read error. The DNA for the CDR3 is TGTGCTAGCAGCTTAGGTCGTACAGGAAAAGAGACCCAGTACTTC. Amino acid sequence: CASSLGRTGKETQYF. The gene calls are TRBV7-7 and TRBJ2-5; a possible D gene is TRBD1 (5 bases). CDR1 is SSHAT, CDR2 FNYEAQ, per germline (reference sequence). The CDR3 runs to 15 residues. Supplemented by reference TRBV7-7 and TRBJ2-5, the full variable domain reads GAGVSQSPRYKVTKRGQDVTLRCDPISSHATLYWYQQALGQGPEFLTYFNYEAQPDKSGLPSDRFSAERPEGSISTLTIQRTEQRDSAMYRCASSLGRTGKETQYFGPGTRLLVL.

By frequency in the sample, this clone is medium-sized. This chain uses TRBV12-3 or TRBV12-4 with TRBJ2-1; 11 bases line up with TRBD2. Losses at the gene ends were 7 bases for V and 9 bases for J; bases not matched to a gene: 8. The CDR3 loop spans 14 amino acids. The CDR3 sequence is CASKTSGILGEQFF. The CDR3 DNA reads TGTGCCAGCAAGACTAGCGGGATCCTGGGTGAGCAGTTCTTC.

The rearrangement joins TRBV20-1 to TRBJ2-7; D uncertain. This CDR3 has 12 residues. From germline, CDR1 is DFQATT and CDR2 SNEGSKA (reference sequence). Deletions cut 0 bases from V and 4 bases from J, with 7 bases between. In nucleotides, the CDR3 is TGCAGTGCTAGAGACGAAACGTACGAGCAGTACTTC. It translates to CSARDETYEQYF.

The gene calls are TRBV2 and TRBJ1-1; no firm D call. Germline V CDR1 and CDR2: SNHLY, FYNNEI. The CDR3 consists of 11 residues. Trimming shortened V by 10 bases and J by 3 bases, and 9 bases separated the two germline ends. DNA of the CDR3: TGTGCCACCAGCGGCGACACTGAAGCTTTCTTT. Amino acids: CATSGDTEAFF.